The rows below give T cell receptor beta chains drawn from one sample of a study of CD8 T cells in ankylosing spondylitis. MiXCR, applied by TCRdb to the 5' RACE reads, yields one record per CDR3 protein. The sample has about 400,000 distinct CDR3 sequences, roughly 20% seen once. Source material: blood, either unsorted or a sorted T cell fraction (not recorded which). Receptors originate from a male donor with ankylosing spondylitis or in good health (not recorded which). Each CDR3 is given with its conserved first and last residue. Fields, in order: CDR3 DNA, CDR3 protein, clone size, J gene, V gene, D gene, CDR3 length. The D gene is left open where the match is weak. Clone size is not always given. Where it is, it says once, few, many or a class for expanded clones.

CDR3nt: TGTGCCAGCAGTTTAGGATACAGTAACTCTGGAAACACCATATATTTT
CDR3aa: CASSLGYSNSGNTIYF
abundance: .
j_gene: TRBJ1-3
v_gene: TRBV12-3/TRBV12-4
d_gene: .
len: 16

CDR3nt: TGTGCCAGCAGTTATCGTAGCACCGGGGAGCTGTTTTTT
CDR3aa: CASSYRSTGELFF
abundance: .
j_gene: TRBJ2-2
v_gene: TRBV6-5
d_gene: .
len: 13

CDR3nt: TGTGCCAGCAGTCATTTAGACCGGAGCTCCTACAATGAGCAGTTCTTC
CDR3aa: CASSHLDRSSYNEQFF
abundance: many
j_gene: TRBJ2-1
v_gene: TRBV12-3/TRBV12-4
d_gene: .
len: 16

CDR3nt: TGTGCCAGCAGTTTACTAGCGGGGGGCACTAAAGAGACCCAGTACTTC
CDR3aa: CASSLLAGGTKETQYF
abundance: few
j_gene: TRBJ2-5
v_gene: TRBV12-3/TRBV12-4
d_gene: TRBD2
len: 16

CDR3nt: TGTGCCAGCAGTTACCCCGGGACAGGCTACTCTGGGGCCAACGTCCTGACTTTC
CDR3aa: CASSYPGTGYSGANVLTF
abundance: .
j_gene: TRBJ2-6
v_gene: TRBV5-6
d_gene: TRBD1
len: 18

CDR3nt: TGTGCCAGCCCCCTCGACAGAAACACAGATACGCAGTATTTT
CDR3aa: CASPLDRNTDTQYF
abundance: few
j_gene: TRBJ2-3
v_gene: TRBV12-3/TRBV12-4
d_gene: .
len: 14

CDR3nt: TGCGCCAGCAGCCAAGCTACAGGGTACAATTCACCCCTCCACTTT
CDR3aa: CASSQATGYNSPLHF
abundance: many
j_gene: TRBJ1-6
v_gene: TRBV4-1
d_gene: .
len: 15

CDR3nt: TGTGCCAGCAGCGTTGCCGGGACAGGGAGGACAGATACGCAGTATTTT
CDR3aa: CASSVAGTGRTDTQYF
abundance: .
j_gene: TRBJ2-3
v_gene: TRBV9
d_gene: TRBD1
len: 16

CDR3nt: TGCAGCGTCGCTACTAGCGGGAATTACAATGAGCAGTTCTTC
CDR3aa: CSVATSGNYNEQFF
abundance: many
j_gene: TRBJ2-1
v_gene: TRBV29-1
d_gene: TRBD2
len: 14

CDR3nt: TGTGCCAGCAGCCACGGGAGGGGCTACGAGCAGTACTTC
CDR3aa: CASSHGRGYEQYF
abundance: few
j_gene: TRBJ2-7
v_gene: TRBV7-9
d_gene: TRBD2
len: 13

CDR3nt: TGCGCCAGCAGCCGAGACTTAGGACAGGAGAACACCGGGGAGCTGTTTTTT
CDR3aa: CASSRDLGQENTGELFF
abundance: few
j_gene: TRBJ2-2
v_gene: TRBV4-1
d_gene: TRBD1
len: 17

CDR3nt: TGTGCCAGTAGTAGTCCGGCACTTGAGCAGTTCTTC
CDR3aa: CASSSPALEQFF
abundance: few
j_gene: TRBJ2-1
v_gene: TRBV19
d_gene: .
len: 12

CDR3nt: TGTGCCAGCAGCTCTTGGCGGCGGGTTAGGACCGGGGAGCTGTTTTTT
CDR3aa: CASSSWRRVRTGELFF
abundance: .
j_gene: TRBJ2-2
v_gene: TRBV7-9
d_gene: .
len: 16

CDR3nt: TGTGCCAGCAGCCTATCAGGGATCACCAATCAGCCCCAGCATTTT
CDR3aa: CASSLSGITNQPQHF
abundance: few
j_gene: TRBJ1-5
v_gene: TRBV12-3/TRBV12-4
d_gene: .
len: 15

CDR3nt: TGCAGCGCCGGGACTAGCGGGACCTACGAGCAGTACTTC
CDR3aa: CSAGTSGTYEQYF
abundance: .
j_gene: TRBJ2-7
v_gene: TRBV29-1
d_gene: TRBD2
len: 13

CDR3nt: TGTGCCAGCAGTTACCCCCTCGACAGGGACTGGACTTACGAGCAGTACTTC
CDR3aa: CASSYPLDRDWTYEQYF
abundance: few
j_gene: TRBJ2-7
v_gene: TRBV6-2/TRBV6-3
d_gene: .
len: 17

CDR3nt: TGCGCCAGCAGTTACGACAGGGGAAACATTCAGTACTTC
CDR3aa: CASSYDRGNIQYF
abundance: few
j_gene: TRBJ2-4
v_gene: TRBV5-1
d_gene: TRBD1
len: 13

CDR3nt: TGTGCCAGCACCGCACAGGGTCACTACAATGAGCAGTTCTTC
CDR3aa: CASTAQGHYNEQFF
abundance: .
j_gene: TRBJ2-1
v_gene: TRBV6-1
d_gene: .
len: 14

CDR3nt: TGTGCCAGCAGCTTGCTGGAAGCGGGGGGAGGAGAGACCCAGTACTTC
CDR3aa: CASSLLEAGGGETQYF
abundance: .
j_gene: TRBJ2-5
v_gene: TRBV7-9
d_gene: TRBD2
len: 16

CDR3nt: TGTGCCAGCAGTTTATTTGGGGACGGCCAAGAGACCCAGTACTTC
CDR3aa: CASSLFGDGQETQYF
abundance: .
j_gene: TRBJ2-5
v_gene: TRBV12-3/TRBV12-4
d_gene: .
len: 15

CDR3nt: TGTGCCAGCAGTCCAGGACAGTCCACTTCTAGCACAGATACGCAGTATTTT
CDR3aa: CASSPGQSTSSTDTQYF
abundance: .
j_gene: TRBJ2-3
v_gene: TRBV28
d_gene: .
len: 17

CDR3nt: TGTGCCAGCAGCTCCAAGGGGCTGGGCTACGAGCAGTACTTC
CDR3aa: CASSSKGLGYEQYF
abundance: .
j_gene: TRBJ2-7
v_gene: TRBV21-1
d_gene: .
len: 14

CDR3nt: TGTGCCAGCGGCAGCGGGGGGTACGAGCAGTACTTC
CDR3aa: CASGSGGYEQYF
abundance: .
j_gene: TRBJ2-7
v_gene: TRBV28
d_gene: TRBD2
len: 12

CDR3nt: TGTGCCAGCTCTGGACAGGACGAGCAGTACTTC
CDR3aa: CASSGQDEQYF
abundance: few
j_gene: TRBJ2-7
v_gene: TRBV18
d_gene: TRBD1
len: 11

CDR3nt: TGTGCCAGCAGCCCATTCGAGACCCACAATGAGCAGTTCTTC
CDR3aa: CASSPFETHNEQFF
abundance: few
j_gene: TRBJ2-1
v_gene: TRBV7-2
d_gene: .
len: 14

CDR3nt: TGTGCCAGCAGCCCTTCGCTAGCGGGGGCCTACGAGCAGTACTTC
CDR3aa: CASSPSLAGAYEQYF
abundance: .
j_gene: TRBJ2-7
v_gene: TRBV7-2
d_gene: TRBD2
len: 15

CDR3nt: TGTGCCAGCAGCTTTGTCCGAGGGTCGAACACTGAAGCTTTCTTT
CDR3aa: CASSFVRGSNTEAFF
abundance: .
j_gene: TRBJ1-1
v_gene: TRBV7-9
d_gene: .
len: 15

CDR3nt: TGTGCCAGCAGCTTAGCGACCCGGGGGTCTGATACGCAGTATTTT
CDR3aa: CASSLATRGSDTQYF
abundance: .
j_gene: TRBJ2-3
v_gene: TRBV7-9
d_gene: .
len: 15

CDR3nt: TGCAGTGCTAGAGCTCCTGAGTTGGGTAGCGGGGTCCAAGAGACCCAGTACTTC
CDR3aa: CSARAPELGSGVQETQYF
abundance: few
j_gene: TRBJ2-5
v_gene: TRBV20-1
d_gene: TRBD2
len: 18

CDR3nt: TGCGCCAGCAGCCAAGAAGGGATGGGACAGGAAGCTTTCTTT
CDR3aa: CASSQEGMGQEAFF
abundance: .
j_gene: TRBJ1-1
v_gene: TRBV4-1
d_gene: TRBD1
len: 14

CDR3nt: TGTGCCAGCAGTCCTCCCGGGGGATTATTGGAGTTCTTC
CDR3aa: CASSPPGGLLEFF
abundance: few
j_gene: TRBJ2-1
v_gene: TRBV12-3/TRBV12-4
d_gene: .
len: 13

CDR3nt: TGTGCCAGCAGTTCGTGGCGGGGGGGCAGGGAGACCCAGTACTTC
CDR3aa: CASSSWRGGRETQYF
abundance: .
j_gene: TRBJ2-5
v_gene: TRBV12-3/TRBV12-4
d_gene: TRBD2
len: 15

CDR3nt: TGCGCCAGCAGCCAGCCTGGAGGTACTAGCGGGCCCTACAATGAGCAGTTCTTC
CDR3aa: CASSQPGGTSGPYNEQFF
abundance: few
j_gene: TRBJ2-1
v_gene: TRBV4-1
d_gene: TRBD2
len: 18

CDR3nt: TGTGCCAGCAGCCCCGAGGGGGCGAACCCAACCGGGGAGCTGTTTTTT
CDR3aa: CASSPEGANPTGELFF
abundance: .
j_gene: TRBJ2-2
v_gene: TRBV3-1
d_gene: TRBD1
len: 16

CDR3nt: TGTGCCAGCAGCTCCGGACAGGGGAATCCCTACGAGCAGTACTTC
CDR3aa: CASSSGQGNPYEQYF
abundance: .
j_gene: TRBJ2-7
v_gene: TRBV14
d_gene: TRBD1
len: 15

CDR3nt: TGTGCCAGCAGTTCAGACCTAAAGACCTACGAGCAGTACTTC
CDR3aa: CASSSDLKTYEQYF
abundance: few
j_gene: TRBJ2-7
v_gene: TRBV28
d_gene: .
len: 14

CDR3nt: TGTGCCAGCAGTTTACGGGGAGTAAACTATGGCTACACCTTC
CDR3aa: CASSLRGVNYGYTF
abundance: .
j_gene: TRBJ1-2
v_gene: TRBV27
d_gene: .
len: 14

CDR3nt: TGTGCCAGTAGTATTTGGGAGGACGGCTACACCTTC
CDR3aa: CASSIWEDGYTF
abundance: .
j_gene: TRBJ1-2
v_gene: TRBV19
d_gene: .
len: 12

CDR3nt: TGCGCCAGCAGCTTGGAGCCGGCTCAGGTGAATTCACCCCTCCACTTT
CDR3aa: CASSLEPAQVNSPLHF
abundance: few
j_gene: TRBJ1-6
v_gene: TRBV5-1
d_gene: .
len: 16

CDR3nt: TGTGCCAGCAGCGTCCAGGGTTCACCAGCCTACAATGAGCAGTTCTTC
CDR3aa: CASSVQGSPAYNEQFF
abundance: few
j_gene: TRBJ2-1
v_gene: TRBV28
d_gene: .
len: 16

CDR3nt: TGTGCCAGCAGCTGGACGGGTGGCACCGGGGAGCTGTTTTTT
CDR3aa: CASSWTGGTGELFF
abundance: .
j_gene: TRBJ2-2
v_gene: TRBV7-3
d_gene: .
len: 14

CDR3nt: TGTGCCAGCAGCTTTGAATCTGCGGGGGGGAATTACAATGAGCAGTTCTTC
CDR3aa: CASSFESAGGNYNEQFF
abundance: .
j_gene: TRBJ2-1
v_gene: TRBV5-6
d_gene: TRBD2
len: 17

CDR3nt: TGTGCCACCAGCAGAGTGTCAGGGTTGTCGCCCTACGAGCAGTACTTC
CDR3aa: CATSRVSGLSPYEQYF
abundance: few
j_gene: TRBJ2-7
v_gene: TRBV15
d_gene: .
len: 16

CDR3nt: TGTGCCAGCAGTCCGACAGGGAATAATTCACCCCTCCACTTT
CDR3aa: CASSPTGNNSPLHF
abundance: .
j_gene: TRBJ1-6
v_gene: TRBV6-1
d_gene: TRBD1
len: 14

CDR3nt: TGCGCCAGCAGCGAGGGACTACACACCGGGGAGCTGTTTTTT
CDR3aa: CASSEGLHTGELFF
abundance: .
j_gene: TRBJ2-2
v_gene: TRBV5-1
d_gene: TRBD2
len: 14

CDR3nt: TGTGCCAGCAGTTTATGGTCCCCCGCGGATGAGCAGTTCTTC
CDR3aa: CASSLWSPADEQFF
abundance: few
j_gene: TRBJ2-1
v_gene: TRBV27
d_gene: .
len: 14

CDR3nt: TGTGCCAGCACCCCTGGACAGGCGTACCAAGAGACCCAGTACTTC
CDR3aa: CASTPGQAYQETQYF
abundance: .
j_gene: TRBJ2-5
v_gene: TRBV12-3/TRBV12-4
d_gene: TRBD1
len: 15

CDR3nt: TGTGCCAGCACCTCAGGGTACCAGCCCCAGCATTTT
CDR3aa: CASTSGYQPQHF
abundance: .
j_gene: TRBJ1-5
v_gene: TRBV12-3/TRBV12-4
d_gene: .
len: 12

CDR3nt: TGTGCCAGCAGTGTTTTCCAGAGCTCCTACAATGAGCAGTTCTTC
CDR3aa: CASSVFQSSYNEQFF
abundance: .
j_gene: TRBJ2-1
v_gene: TRBV6-1
d_gene: .
len: 15

CDR3nt: TGTGCCAGCATGGAGGAGGCTAGCGGTTACGAGCAGTACTTC
CDR3aa: CASMEEASGYEQYF
abundance: .
j_gene: TRBJ2-7
v_gene: TRBV12-3/TRBV12-4
d_gene: TRBD2
len: 14

CDR3nt: TGCAGTGCAGAGTGGAGACGCTCCTACGAGCAGTACTTC
CDR3aa: CSAEWRRSYEQYF
abundance: .
j_gene: TRBJ2-7
v_gene: TRBV20-1
d_gene: .
len: 13

CDR3nt: TGCAGTGCCAACACCGGGACAGCTACCTACGAGCAGTACTTC
CDR3aa: CSANTGTATYEQYF
abundance: .
j_gene: TRBJ2-7
v_gene: TRBV20-1
d_gene: TRBD1
len: 14

CDR3nt: TGTGCCAGCAGTTTTCGGACACTGAACACTGAAGCTTTCTTT
CDR3aa: CASSFRTLNTEAFF
abundance: few
j_gene: TRBJ1-1
v_gene: TRBV12-3/TRBV12-4
d_gene: .
len: 14

CDR3nt: TGTGCCAGTAGTATATCCGGATCAAGCGAGCAGTACTTC
CDR3aa: CASSISGSSEQYF
abundance: .
j_gene: TRBJ2-7
v_gene: TRBV19
d_gene: .
len: 13

CDR3nt: TGTGCCAGCAGCCTCAGGGATTTCGAGCAGTACTTC
CDR3aa: CASSLRDFEQYF
abundance: .
j_gene: TRBJ2-7
v_gene: TRBV5-6
d_gene: .
len: 12

CDR3nt: TGCAGTGCTAGAGCTGACCCGGACAGGGCGTTCGAGCAGTACTTC
CDR3aa: CSARADPDRAFEQYF
abundance: .
j_gene: TRBJ2-7
v_gene: TRBV20-1
d_gene: TRBD1
len: 15